This T cell receptor beta chain comes out of a study of human T cells and chemical hapten exposure (dated by TCRdb to the early 2020s). At the level of the whole study: For sensitization, 2% DPC in acetone was applied to a 2 cm by 2 cm area of upper inner arm skin. The study tracked peripheral blood TCR repertoire changes in vivo during primary and secondary sensitization to the hapten diphenylcyclopropenone (DPC) in alopecia patients. Twenty-nine alopecia patients gave blood for TCR sequencing at one to four time points (pre-sensitization, 2, 6 and 24 weeks). Libraries were combined into a pool for sequencing, and differences in TCR yield between samples came mainly from small differences in library volumes within the pool. Patch testing was performed on the upper back with Finn chambers containing 0.01% DPC, and the patch tests were scored after 6 days according to International Contact Dermatitis Research Group standards. Patients additionally received weekly therapeutic DPC doses to the scalp throughout the roughly 24-week study period. Patient blood was sampled pre-sensitization (week 0) and at 2, 6 and about 24 weeks after DPC sensitization. The patient cohort, mostly female, included alopecia areata with under or over 50% scalp involvement, alopecia totalis and alopecia universalis. Study-wide findings and limitations: A positive correlation was found between the number of PT1 expanded TCRs and patch test score, with significance reached at thresholds 8, 16 and 32 but not 4. No change with DPC sensitization was found in the number of TCRs above 1 in 1000 frequency, and no evidence of global repertoire structure alterations was found. Alopecia, a presumed autoimmune disease, was present in all patients, so the immune response of the patients might differ from that of healthy individuals. Repeated subsampling changed both the strength of the expansion versus patch-test correlation and the threshold at which the correlation became significant. Significantly more large CDR3 similarity clusters were formed by expanded TCRs than by pre-sensitization or healthy control sets, consistent with antigen-driven responses.

Libraries were prepared through RACE. Sequencing relied on a NextSeq 500. Library preparation attached unique molecular identifiers to individual cDNA molecules for quantitative, reproducible TCR counting. Each blood RNA sample was used to sequence both TCR alpha and TCR beta chains. The source study handled its data this way. Samples had a median of 95,638 TCRs, with a range from 23,224 to 690,600. V, J and CDR3 annotation of the TCR reads was performed with the Decombinator software suite. Every sample was subsampled to the same number of TCRs (28,000) for the PS versus PT1 abundance plots. TCRs were defined as expanded if absent before sensitization and observed at least eight times at the 2-week time point. TCRdb reprocessed the public reads (quality trimming at Q25 with fastp, clone calling with MiXCR) and kept in-frame beta chains. Identical CDR3 proteins give one entry, which carries the most common genes and DNA. None of the V and J calls come from the authors' own analysis; TCRdb made them. The sample data list tens of thousands of distinct CDR3 sequences, and about 6.3% of these were observed just once. The top ten constitute 1% to 1.5% of the sample.

The time point label, read with the paper, signifies: patch test 2, 6 weeks after DPC sensitization. Explained via the paper, the treatment or condition label denotes: therapeutic diphenylcyclopropenone sensitization with weekly scalp DPC. At each patch-test visit, blood was drawn before the patch test was applied. Patients were considered eligible if aged 18 to 70, diagnosed with alopecia and deemed suitable for DPC therapy, and patients were excluded if pregnant. Total RNA was extracted from unfractionated whole blood that had been collected in Tempus Blood RNA tubes. A note on this clonotype: Its antigen is currently not known. Base qualities were left out, and no much larger clone turns up one base away.

Inclusive of the bounding cysteine and phenylalanine, the CDR3 is 13 residues long. Only CDR3 DNA remains: 39 bases, in frame from the first base. V sheds 4 bases and J sheds 2 bases, leaving 7 bases between their ends. The germline V gene supplies CDR1 ENHRY and CDR2 SYGVKD. The V and J genes are TRBV10-3 and TRBJ2-3; the D gene is not confidently resolved. The sequencing here drew on whole blood, taken in connection with sensitization to the hapten diphenylcyclopropenone (DPC). The clonotype was recovered from a woman aged 25 to 45 with alopecia areata. Some clones in this sample may be carry-over from other donors' samples. CDR3 sequence: CAISGRTTDTQYF. At the DNA level, the sequence is TGTGCCATCAGTGGCAGAACCACAGATACGCAGTATTTT.